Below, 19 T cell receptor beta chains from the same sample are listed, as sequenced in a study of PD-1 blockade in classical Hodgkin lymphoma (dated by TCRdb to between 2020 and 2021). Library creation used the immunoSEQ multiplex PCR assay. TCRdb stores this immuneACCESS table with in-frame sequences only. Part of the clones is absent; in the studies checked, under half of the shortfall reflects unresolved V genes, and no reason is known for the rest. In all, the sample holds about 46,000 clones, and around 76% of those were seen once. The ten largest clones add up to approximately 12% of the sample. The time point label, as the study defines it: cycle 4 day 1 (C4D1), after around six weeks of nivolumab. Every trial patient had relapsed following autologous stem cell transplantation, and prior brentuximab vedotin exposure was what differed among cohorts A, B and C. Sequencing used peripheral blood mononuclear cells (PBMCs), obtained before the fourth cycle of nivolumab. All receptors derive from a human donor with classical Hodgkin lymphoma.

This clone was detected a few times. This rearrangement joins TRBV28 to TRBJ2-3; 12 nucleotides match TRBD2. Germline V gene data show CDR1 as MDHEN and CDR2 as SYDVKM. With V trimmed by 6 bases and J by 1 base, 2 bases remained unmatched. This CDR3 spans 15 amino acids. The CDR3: CASSRLAGGTDTQYF. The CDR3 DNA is TGTGCCAGCAGCCGACTAGCGGGAGGCACAGATACGCAGTATTTT.

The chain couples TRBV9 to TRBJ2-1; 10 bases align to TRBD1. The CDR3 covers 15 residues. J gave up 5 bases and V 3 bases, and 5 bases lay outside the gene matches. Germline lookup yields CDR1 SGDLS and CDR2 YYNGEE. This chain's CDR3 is CASSAHGTGDNEQFF. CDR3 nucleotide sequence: TGTGCCAGCAGCGCCCATGGGACAGGGGACAATGAGCAGTTCTTC.

CDR3 region: CASSLRSGGSGANVLTF. CDR3 nucleotide sequence: TGTGCCAGCAGCTTAAGGTCGGGAGGCTCTGGGGCCAACGTCCTGACTTTC. V is TRBV7-6 and J is TRBJ2-6; 7 bases are a match to TRBD2. This CDR3 spans 17 amino acids. Germline lookup yields CDR1 SGHVS and CDR2 FNYEAQ. The junction had 4 bases not matched to a gene; V was cut back by 2 bases and J by 0 bases. Variable domain in full (rest from reference TRBV7-6 and TRBJ2-6): GAGVSQSPRYKVTKRGQDVALRCDPISGHVSLYWYRQALGQGPEFLTYFNYEAQQDKSGLPNDRFSAERPEGSISTLTIQRTEQRDSAMYRCASSLRSGGSGANVLTFGAGSRLTVL.

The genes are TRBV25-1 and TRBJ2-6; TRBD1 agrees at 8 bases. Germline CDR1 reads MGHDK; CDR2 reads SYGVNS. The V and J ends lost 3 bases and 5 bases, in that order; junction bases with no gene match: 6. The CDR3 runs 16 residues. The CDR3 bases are TGTGCCAGCAGTGATAGGACAGGGTCTAGGGCCAACGTCCTGACTTTC. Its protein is CASSDRTGSRANVLTF. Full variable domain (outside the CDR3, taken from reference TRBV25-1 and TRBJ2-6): EADIYQTPRYLVIGTGKKITLECSQTMGHDKMYWYQQDPGMELHLIHYSYGVNSTEKGDLSSESTVSRIRTEHFPLTLESARPSHTSQYLCASSDRTGSRANVLTFGAGSRLTVL.

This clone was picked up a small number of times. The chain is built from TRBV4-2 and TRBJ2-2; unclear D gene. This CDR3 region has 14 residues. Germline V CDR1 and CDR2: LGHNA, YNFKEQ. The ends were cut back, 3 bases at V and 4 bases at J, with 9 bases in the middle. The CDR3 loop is CASSQRPGTGELFF. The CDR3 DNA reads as TGTGCCAGCAGCCAGCGGCCGGGCACCGGGGAGCTGTTTTTT.

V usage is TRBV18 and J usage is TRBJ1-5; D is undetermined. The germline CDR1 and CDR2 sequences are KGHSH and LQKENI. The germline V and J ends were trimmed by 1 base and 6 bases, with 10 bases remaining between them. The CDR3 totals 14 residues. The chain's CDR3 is CASSPQAGFQPQHF. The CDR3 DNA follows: TGTGCCAGCTCACCACAGGCGGGGTTTCAGCCCCAGCATTTT.

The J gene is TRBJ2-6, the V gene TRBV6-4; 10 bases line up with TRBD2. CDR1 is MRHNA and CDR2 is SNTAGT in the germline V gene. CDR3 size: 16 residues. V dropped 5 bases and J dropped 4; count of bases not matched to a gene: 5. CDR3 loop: CASSPIAGGGANVLTF. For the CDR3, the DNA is TGTGCCAGCAGTCCTATAGCGGGAGGAGGGGCCAACGTCCTGACTTTC.

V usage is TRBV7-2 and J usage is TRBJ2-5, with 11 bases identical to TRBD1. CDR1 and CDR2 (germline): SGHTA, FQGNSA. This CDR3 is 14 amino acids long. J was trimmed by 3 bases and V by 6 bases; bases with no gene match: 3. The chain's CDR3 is CASRSGQGEETQYF. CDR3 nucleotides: TGTGCCAGCAGATCGGGACAGGGGGAAGAGACCCAGTACTTC.

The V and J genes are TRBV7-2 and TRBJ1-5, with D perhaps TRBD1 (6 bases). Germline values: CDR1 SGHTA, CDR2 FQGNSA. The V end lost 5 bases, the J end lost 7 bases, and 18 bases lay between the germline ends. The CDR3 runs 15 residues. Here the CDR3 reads CASSLGNRVNQPQHF. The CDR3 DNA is TGTGCCAGCAGCCTAGGGAACAGGGTGAACCAGCCCCAGCATTTT.

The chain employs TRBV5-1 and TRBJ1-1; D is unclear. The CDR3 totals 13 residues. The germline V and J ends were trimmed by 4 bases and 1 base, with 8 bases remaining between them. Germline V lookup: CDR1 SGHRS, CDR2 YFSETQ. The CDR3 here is CASSPDGNTEAFF. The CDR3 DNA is TGCGCCAGCAGCCCGGACGGGAACACTGAAGCTTTCTTT.

The CDR3 sequence: CASSFGDRWYNEQFF. Written as DNA, the CDR3 is TGTGCCAGCAGCTTTGGGGACAGGTGGTACAATGAGCAGTTCTTC. The V and J genes are TRBV5-6 and TRBJ2-1, with 8 bases identical to TRBD1. The V and J ends lost 2 bases and 4 bases, in that order; junction bases with no gene match: 5. Per germline, CDR1 SGHDT and CDR2 YYEEEE. The CDR3 has 15 residues.

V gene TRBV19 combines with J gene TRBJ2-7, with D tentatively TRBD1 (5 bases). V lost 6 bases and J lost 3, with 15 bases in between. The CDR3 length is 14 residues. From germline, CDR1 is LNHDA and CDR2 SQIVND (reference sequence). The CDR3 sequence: CASSPDSRVYEQYF. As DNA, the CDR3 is TGTGCCAGTAGCCCCGACAGCCGTGTCTACGAGCAGTACTTC.

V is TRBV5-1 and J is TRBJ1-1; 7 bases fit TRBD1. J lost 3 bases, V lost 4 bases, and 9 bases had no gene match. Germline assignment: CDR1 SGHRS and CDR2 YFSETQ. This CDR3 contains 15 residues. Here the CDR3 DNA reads TGCGCCAGCAGCAGGACAGGCTTGAGGGACACTGAAGCTTTCTTT. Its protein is CASSRTGLRDTEAFF.

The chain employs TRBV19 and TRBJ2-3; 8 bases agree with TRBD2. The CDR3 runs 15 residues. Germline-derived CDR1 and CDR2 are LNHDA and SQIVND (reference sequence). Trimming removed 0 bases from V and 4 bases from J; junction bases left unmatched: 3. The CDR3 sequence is CASSIERREADTQYF. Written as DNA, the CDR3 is TGTGCCAGTAGTATAGAGAGGCGGGAGGCAGATACGCAGTATTTT.

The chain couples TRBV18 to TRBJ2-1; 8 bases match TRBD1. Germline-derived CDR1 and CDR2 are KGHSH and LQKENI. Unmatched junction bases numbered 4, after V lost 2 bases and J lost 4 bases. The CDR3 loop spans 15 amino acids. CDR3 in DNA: TGTGCCAGCTCACCATTGCAGGGGGCTTACAATGAGCAGTTCTTC. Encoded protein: CASSPLQGAYNEQFF.

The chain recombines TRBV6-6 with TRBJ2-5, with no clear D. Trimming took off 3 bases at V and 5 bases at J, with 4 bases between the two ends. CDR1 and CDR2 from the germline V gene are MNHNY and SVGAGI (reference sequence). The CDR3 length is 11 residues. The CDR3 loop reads CASSYKETQYF. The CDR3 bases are TGTGCCAGCAGTTATAAGGAGACCCAGTACTTC.

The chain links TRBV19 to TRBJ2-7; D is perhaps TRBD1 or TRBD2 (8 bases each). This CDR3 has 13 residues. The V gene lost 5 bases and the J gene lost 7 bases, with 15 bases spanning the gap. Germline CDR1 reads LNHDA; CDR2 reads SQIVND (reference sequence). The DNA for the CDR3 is TGTGCCAGTAGTTCAGGGGGCGGGAGGGAGCAGTACTTC. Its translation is CASSSGGGREQYF.

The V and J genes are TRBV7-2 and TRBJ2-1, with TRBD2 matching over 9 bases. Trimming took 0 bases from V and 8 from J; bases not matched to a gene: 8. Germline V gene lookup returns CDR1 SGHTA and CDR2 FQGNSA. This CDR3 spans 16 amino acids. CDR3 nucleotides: TGTGCCAGCAGCTTAGCCGGGACTAGCATCGTCTATGAGCAGTTCTTC. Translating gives CASSLAGTSIVYEQFF.

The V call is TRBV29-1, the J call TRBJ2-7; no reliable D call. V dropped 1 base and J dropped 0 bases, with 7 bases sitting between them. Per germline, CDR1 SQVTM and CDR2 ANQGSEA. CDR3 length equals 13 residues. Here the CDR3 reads CSVEGRDSYEQYF. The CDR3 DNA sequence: TGCAGCGTTGAAGGTAGGGACTCCTACGAGCAGTACTTC.